The following is a T cell receptor (beta chain) sequence with its context. The antigen is not known. Its ends do not fully match the called genes, so a read error is possible. With the read ending 3 residues before the CDR3 end, the germline J gene is used to fill in that end. Additional DNA sequences in this sample encode the identical CDR3. This record comes from a study of T cells in women clearing cervical HPV infection. TCRdb keeps only in-frame clones here, not all; method: immunoSEQ multiplex PCR. This sample carries over 25,000 clones, with 20% to 25% going to the ten biggest clones. Germline values: CDR1 DFQATT, CDR2 SNEGSKA (reference sequence). The CDR3 length is 18 residues. The study, taken as a whole, reports: Repertoire richness, not evenness, was significantly elevated in CIN3+ cases versus controls.

Material for sequencing was blood buffy coat. The clonotype was recovered from a woman between 18 and 70 years old with a cervical HPV16 infection that either progressed to CIN3+ or cleared (not recorded which). V usage is TRBV20-1 and J usage is TRBJ1-3; no reliable D call. The CDR3 is CSAYNDGLSQYSGNTIYF. The CDR3 bases that were read are TGCAGTGCTTACAACGACGGACTATCCCAATATTCTGGAAACACA.